This TCR beta chain was recovered during a study of T cell repertoires in cytomegalovirus infection. Background on the study: In public TCR beta signatures, there were indications of both CMV infection and matching HLA type.

Study results and limitations: The study identified carriers of CMV plus the relevant HLA from cumulative public TCR beta family frequency. HLA-C-restricted CMV clonotypes gave the most frequent clonotype in two of eight donors.

TCRdb re-called the reads with MiXCR, one entry per CDR3 protein. The sample lists approximately 500,000 distinct CDR3 sequences; about 17% were seen once. Germline CDR1 LGHDT, CDR2 YNNKEL (reference sequence). Trimming cost V 0 bases and J 0 bases, with 9 bases left between them. The CDR3 is 16 amino acids. Concerning this clonotype itself: Antigen specificity is unknown.

Sequencing input: CD8+ T cells from PBMCs. This clonotype originated in a human donor in good health (CMV status not recorded). Some clones in this sample may be carry-over from other donors' samples. This sequence joins TRBV3-1 and TRBJ1-3; the D gene is possibly TRBD1 (5 bases). The CDR3 here is CASSQDSTDSGNTIYF. CDR3 nucleotides: TGTGCCAGCAGCCAAGATTCGACAGACTCTGGAAACACCATATATTTT.